This T cell receptor beta chain came from a study of cytomegalovirus exposure and HLA in healthy donors. Germline V lookup: CDR1 SGDLS, CDR2 YYNGEE. The CDR3 extends over 15 amino acids. The V gene lost 5 bases and the J gene lost 0 bases, with 14 bases spanning the gap. This clone turned up a few times. With 60 Vbeta and 13 Jbeta primers, the PCR was carried out. In the original workflow: Later work found tens of millions of unique TCR beta chains, with 9.5 million to 12 million shared. Method: immunoSEQ multiplex PCR; TCRdb's copy keeps in-frame clones and lacks some. V and J calls and clone size are as listed in that table; D and trimming were resolved from the DNA. The data hold 100,000 or so clones, with roughly two thirds observed a single time.

The origin of this receptor is a man younger than 40 in good health and CMV-seronegative. The sequenced sample consisted of PBMCs. This sequence joins TRBV9 and TRBJ1-1, with a tentative D call TRBD1 (5 bases). In DNA, the CDR3 is TGTGCCAGCAGAGAAGGTCAGGGTTTGAACACTGAAGCTTTCTTT. This sequence encodes CASREGQGLNTEAFF.